Listed below are T cell receptor beta chains from one sample, sequenced in a study of T-cell memory formation after mild COVID-19. TCRdb re-derived calls from the 5' RACE reads in MiXCR, one entry per CDR3 protein. The sample gives 340,000 or so distinct CDR3 sequences, under 15% of which show up once; over 20% is in the top ten. Sequenced: PBMCs or a T cell subset sorted from them (not recorded which). Every receptor here comes from a man younger than 30 who had mild COVID-19 (a few samples of this study predate the infection). Cell type and time point are not known. Each CDR3 is given with its conserved first and last residue. The D gene is left open where the match is weak. Size values are once, few and many counts, or a class for expanded clones, and some rows have none.

cdr3_aa cdr3_nt v_call cdr3_length clone_size d_call j_call
CASDRGLAGNEQFF TGCGCCAGCGACCGGGGACTAGCGGGGAATGAGCAGTTCTTC TRBV5-1 14 many TRBD2 TRBJ2-1
CASSVSGGPGELFF TGTGCCAGCAGCGTATCGGGCGGGCCCGGGGAGCTGTTTTTT TRBV9 14 - - TRBJ2-2
CASTWKGSNQPQHF TGTGCCAGCACCTGGAAAGGAAGCAATCAGCCCCAGCATTTT TRBV6-2/TRBV6-3 14 - - TRBJ1-5
CASSRREKRLMALWFGSEAFF TGTGCCAGCAGTCGCAGGGAAAAGCGGCTAATGGCCCTTTGGTTTGGCTCTGAAGCTTTCTTT TRBV4-2 21 few - TRBJ1-1
CASSYGGSWSSGNTIYF TGTGCCAGCAGTTACGGCGGCAGCTGGAGCTCTGGAAACACCATATATTTT TRBV6-5 17 few - TRBJ1-3
CASSPRGGGNGYTF TGTGCCAGCAGTCCGCGAGGTGGGGGGAATGGCTACACCTTC TRBV6-6 14 many - TRBJ1-2
CASSSSGRNTEAFF TGTGCCAGCAGTTCCTCCGGCCGGAACACTGAAGCTTTCTTT TRBV12-3/TRBV12-4 14 - - TRBJ1-1
CASSPWARGETQYF TGCGCCAGCAGCCCCTGGGCCCGGGGAGAGACCCAGTACTTC TRBV5-1 14 many - TRBJ2-5
CASSPLTVTYEQYF TGTGCCAGCTCACCACTTACCGTTACCTACGAGCAGTACTTC TRBV18 14 few - TRBJ2-7
CSVGTGELFF TGCAGCGTTGGCACCGGGGAGCTGTTTTTT TRBV29-1 10 few - TRBJ2-2
CASRRTGDQETQYF TGTGCCAGCAGACGGACAGGGGACCAAGAGACCCAGTACTTC TRBV7-9 14 - TRBD1 TRBJ2-5
CATSRDLLLSGALAKNIQYF TGTGCCACCAGCAGAGATCTCCTGCTTAGCGGGGCGTTAGCCAAAAACATTCAGTACTTC TRBV15 20 few TRBD2 TRBJ2-4
CASGSGEEQFF TGTGCCAGCGGGTCTGGGGAGGAGCAGTTCTTC TRBV6-5 11 few - TRBJ2-1
CASSQALGRAAGF TGTGCCAGCAGCCAAGCTTTGGGCCGGGCGGCGGGCTTT TRBV3-1 13 - - TRBJ1-1
CAWNSGQGASEQYF TGTGCCTGGAACTCGGGACAGGGTGCAAGCGAGCAGTACTTC TRBV30 14 many TRBD1 TRBJ2-7
CASRPPGLEAGELFF TGTGCCAGCAGACCTCCGGGACTAGAAGCCGGGGAGCTGTTTTTT TRBV7-2 15 many TRBD2 TRBJ2-2
CASGSPGQNYEQYF TGTGCCAGCGGCTCTCCGGGACAGAACTACGAGCAGTACTTC TRBV7-2 14 - TRBD1 TRBJ2-7
CASSDRQGPEQYF TGTGCCAGCTCAGATCGACAGGGTCCCGAGCAGTACTTC TRBV18 13 - TRBD1 TRBJ2-7
CSARKVGSTDTQYF TGCAGTGCTAGGAAGGTGGGGTCCACAGATACGCAGTATTTT TRBV20-1 14 - - TRBJ2-3
CASSLDLRDGEQFF TGTGCCAGCAGCTTGGATCTCAGGGACGGTGAGCAGTTCTTC TRBV5-4 14 - - TRBJ2-1
CASSYSITEAFF TGTGCCAGCAGTTACTCGATTACTGAAGCTTTCTTT TRBV6-2/TRBV6-3 12 many - TRBJ1-1
CASSLTGVASGNTIYF TGTGCCAGCAGCTTGACAGGGGTAGCATCTGGAAACACCATATATTTT TRBV9 16 few TRBD1 TRBJ1-3
CASTVTGGNEQFF TGTGCCAGTACCGTAACAGGGGGCAATGAGCAGTTCTTC TRBV19 13 - TRBD1 TRBJ2-1
CAFASTRPTRRGDQPQHF TGTGCCTTTGCTTCGACCCGACCCACTAGGCGGGGAGACCAGCCCCAGCATTTT TRBV6-5 18 - - TRBJ1-5
CASRLRTGGGGELFF TGTGCCAGCAGGCTTCGTACAGGGGGCGGCGGGGAGCTGTTTTTT TRBV6-5 15 - TRBD1 TRBJ2-2
CASSLMKNTEAFF TGTGCCAGCAGCTTAATGAAGAACACTGAAGCTTTCTTT TRBV11-2 13 - - TRBJ1-1
CASSYRGAEAFF TGTGCCAGCAGTTACAGGGGCGCTGAAGCTTTCTTT TRBV6-6 12 - - TRBJ1-1
CASSLALGYYGYTF TGTGCCAGCAGCTTAGCGTTGGGATACTATGGCTACACCTTC TRBV7-9 14 few - TRBJ1-2
CASSQNRNTEAFF TGCGCCAGCAGCCAAAACCGTAACACTGAAGCTTTCTTT TRBV4-3 13 few - TRBJ1-1
CASSLGHGGEKLFF TGCGCCAGCAGCTTAGGCCATGGGGGGGAAAAACTGTTTTTT TRBV5-1 14 few - TRBJ1-4
CASSQRGIGEQFF TGCGCCAGCAGCCAACGGGGAATAGGTGAGCAGTTCTTC TRBV4-1 13 - - TRBJ2-1
CASSGRTDRQETQYF TGTGCCAGCAGCGGGAGGACGGACCGACAAGAGACCCAGTACTTC TRBV9 15 once - TRBJ2-5
CASPPGGYNSPLHF TGCGCCAGCCCCCCAGGGGGGTATAATTCACCCCTCCACTTT TRBV23-1 14 few TRBD1 TRBJ1-6
CASSFGQAFYGYTF TGTGCCAGCAGCTTCGGACAGGCCTTCTATGGCTACACCTTC TRBV7-2 14 few TRBD1 TRBJ1-2
CASMGKPLAGQETQYF TGTGCCAGCATGGGTAAGCCCCTAGCGGGCCAAGAGACCCAGTACTTC TRBV28 16 few TRBD2 TRBJ2-5
CASGPRNTGELFF TGCGCCAGCGGGCCAAGGAACACCGGGGAGCTGTTTTTT TRBV5-1 13 many - TRBJ2-2
CASSPSDSTRTF TGTGCCAGCAGCCCTTCCGACAGCACCAGGACCTTC TRBV3-1 12 - - TRBJ1-2
CASSVGREKLFF TGTGCCAGCAGTGTTGGCCGCGAAAAACTGTTTTTT TRBV12-3/TRBV12-4 12 - - TRBJ1-4
CATSCSEAFF TGTGCCACCAGTTGCAGTGAAGCTTTCTTT TRBV24-1 10 - - TRBJ1-1
CSVGDRGSAGELFF TGCAGCGTCGGGGACAGGGGTTCGGCCGGGGAGCTGTTTTTT TRBV29-1 14 - TRBD1 TRBJ2-2
CSARQSTSTDTQYF TGCAGTGCGCGACAGAGCACTAGCACAGATACGCAGTATTTT TRBV20-1 14 - - TRBJ2-3
CASSRDRGLLETQYF TGTGCCAGCAGTAGAGACAGGGGGCTGTTGGAGACCCAGTACTTC TRBV6-2/TRBV6-3 15 many TRBD1 TRBJ2-5
CASSWGGRYNSPLHF TGTGCCAGCAGCTGGGGGGGCAGATATAATTCACCCCTCCACTTT TRBV7-9 15 few - TRBJ1-6
CASSYFSGSEKLFF TGTGCCAGCAGTTACTTCTCAGGGAGCGAAAAACTGTTTTTT TRBV6-5 14 few - TRBJ1-4
CASSLGGVYEQYF TGTGCCAGCAGCTTAGGGGGCGTCTACGAGCAGTACTTC TRBV7-2 13 many - TRBJ2-7
CASSRGGGHTDTQYF TGTGCCAGTAGTCGTGGGGGTGGCCACACAGATACGCAGTATTTT TRBV19 15 few - TRBJ2-3
CSVGQEGTEAFF TGCAGCGTTGGACAGGAGGGCACTGAAGCTTTCTTT TRBV29-1 12 few - TRBJ1-1
CASARGFEAQYF TGTGCCAGCGCGAGGGGGTTCGAGGCCCAGTACTTC TRBV6-6 12 few - TRBJ2-5
CAASRPTGELFF TGTGCCGCCAGTCGTCCCACCGGGGAGCTGTTTTTT TRBV6-1 12 - - TRBJ2-2
CASSQGRPPTVGEQYF TGCGCCAGCAGCCAAGGGCGGCCCCCGACTGTGGGGGAGCAGTACTTC TRBV4-3 16 many - TRBJ2-7
CASSLEGRERNNEKLFF TGTGCCAGCAGCTTAGAGGGCCGGGAAAGAAATAATGAAAAACTGTTTTTT TRBV7-2 17 few - TRBJ1-4
CASSQDPASTEAFF TGTGCCAGCAGCCAAGATCCGGCGTCCACTGAAGCTTTCTTT TRBV14 14 - - TRBJ1-1
CASSLERTNTGELFF TGTGCCAGCAGCTTGGAGAGGACCAACACCGGGGAGCTGTTTTTT TRBV5-5 15 - - TRBJ2-2
CAISDSGTGVYEQYF TGTGCCATCAGTGACTCCGGGACAGGGGTTTACGAGCAGTACTTC TRBV10-3 15 - TRBD1 TRBJ2-7
CASSLATGGRLYGYTF TGTGCCAGCAGCTTGGCGACAGGGGGGAGATTATATGGCTACACCTTC TRBV5-5 16 - TRBD1 TRBJ1-2